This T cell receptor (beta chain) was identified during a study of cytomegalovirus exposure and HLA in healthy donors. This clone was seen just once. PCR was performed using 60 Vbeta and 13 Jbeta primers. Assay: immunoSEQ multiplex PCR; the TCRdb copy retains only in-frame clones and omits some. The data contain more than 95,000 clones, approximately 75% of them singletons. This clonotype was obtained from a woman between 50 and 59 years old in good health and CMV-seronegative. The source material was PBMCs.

CDR3 DNA: TGTGCCAGTATTGTCGCCCCCCTAGCGGTCTACGAGCAGTACTTC. Translation gives CASIVAPLAVYEQYF. The rearrangement joins TRBV19 to TRBJ2-7; 7 bases are shared with TRBD2. This CDR3 spans 15 amino acids. Germline CDR1 reads LNHDA; CDR2 reads SQIVND (reference sequence). V shed 7 bases and J 3 bases; nucleotides not matched to a gene: 12.